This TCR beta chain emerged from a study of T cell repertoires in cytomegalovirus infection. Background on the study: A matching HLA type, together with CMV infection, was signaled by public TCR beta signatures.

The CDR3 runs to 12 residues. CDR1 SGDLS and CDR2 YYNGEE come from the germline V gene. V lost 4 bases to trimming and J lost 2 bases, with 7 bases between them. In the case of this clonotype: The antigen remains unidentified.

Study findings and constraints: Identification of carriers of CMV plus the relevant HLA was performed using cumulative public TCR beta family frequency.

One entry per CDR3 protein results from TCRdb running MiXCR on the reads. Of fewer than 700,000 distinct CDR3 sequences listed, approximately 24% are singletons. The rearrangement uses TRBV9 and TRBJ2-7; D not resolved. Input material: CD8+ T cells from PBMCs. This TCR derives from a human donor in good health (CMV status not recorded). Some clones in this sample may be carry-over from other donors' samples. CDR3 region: CASSRSPYEQYF. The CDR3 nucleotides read TGTGCCAGCAGCCGAAGTCCCTACGAGCAGTACTTC. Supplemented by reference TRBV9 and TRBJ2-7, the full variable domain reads DSGVTQTPKHLITATGQRVTLRCSPRSGDLSVYWYQQSLDQGLQFLIQYYNGEERAKGNILERFSAQQFPDLHSELNLSSLELGDSALYFCASSRSPYEQYFGPGTRLTVT.